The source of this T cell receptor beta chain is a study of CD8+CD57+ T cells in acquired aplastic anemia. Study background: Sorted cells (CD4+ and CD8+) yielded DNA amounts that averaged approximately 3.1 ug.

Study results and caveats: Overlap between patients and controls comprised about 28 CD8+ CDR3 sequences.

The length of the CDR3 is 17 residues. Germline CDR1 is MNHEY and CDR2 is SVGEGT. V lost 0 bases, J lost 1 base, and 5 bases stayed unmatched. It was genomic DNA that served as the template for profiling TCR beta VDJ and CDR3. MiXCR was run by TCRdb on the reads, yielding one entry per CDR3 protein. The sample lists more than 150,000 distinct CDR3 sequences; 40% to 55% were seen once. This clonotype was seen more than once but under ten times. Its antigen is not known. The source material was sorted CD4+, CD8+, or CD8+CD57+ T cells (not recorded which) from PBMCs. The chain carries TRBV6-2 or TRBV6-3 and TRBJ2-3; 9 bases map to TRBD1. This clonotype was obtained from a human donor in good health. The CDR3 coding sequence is TGTGCCAGCAGTTACTCCCCGGACAGGGGAGGCACAGATACGCAGTATTTT. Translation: CASSYSPDRGGTDTQYF.